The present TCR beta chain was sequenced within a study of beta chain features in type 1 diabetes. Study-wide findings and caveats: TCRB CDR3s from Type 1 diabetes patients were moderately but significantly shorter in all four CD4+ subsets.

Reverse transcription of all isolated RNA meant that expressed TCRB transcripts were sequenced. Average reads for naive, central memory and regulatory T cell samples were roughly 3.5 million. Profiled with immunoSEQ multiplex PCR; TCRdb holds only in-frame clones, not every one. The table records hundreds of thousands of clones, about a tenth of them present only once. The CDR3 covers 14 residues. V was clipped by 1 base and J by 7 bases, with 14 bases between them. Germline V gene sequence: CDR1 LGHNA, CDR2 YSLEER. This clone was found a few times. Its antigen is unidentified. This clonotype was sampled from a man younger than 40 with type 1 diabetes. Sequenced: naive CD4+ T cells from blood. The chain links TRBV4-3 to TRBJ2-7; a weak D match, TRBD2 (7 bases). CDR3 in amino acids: CASSQVGGGAEQYF. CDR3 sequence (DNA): TGCGCCAGCAGCCAAGTTGGGGGGGGCGCGGAGCAGTACTTC.